This entry features one T cell receptor beta chain sequence. This sample is part of a study of blood T cell repertoires in COVID-19. The overall study: T cells, B-cell-depleted T cells, or PBMCs supplied cDNA or gDNA.

In the study's own analysis: Estimation of nucleated cell counts relied on the amplification of reference gene primers. Only in-frame clones appear in the TCRdb table, and some are missing; sequencing was by immunoSEQ multiplex PCR. That table supplies the V and J calls and clone size; D and trimming were determined from the DNA. The sample holds 240,000 or so clones, 88% seen once. V lost 4 bases and J lost 5; bases outside the gene matches: 12. The CDR3 sequence is 15 residues long. Germline V gives CDR1 SGHNT, CDR2 YYREEE (reference sequence). The receptor comes from a woman in her forties who had recovered from COVID-19. Sequenced input: peripheral blood. The chain combines TRBV5-4 with TRBJ2-7, with TRBD2 matching over 7 bases. Here the CDR3 reads CASSGPRGSIDEQYF. CDR3 DNA sequence: TGTGCCAGCAGCGGGCCCCGCGGGAGCATCGACGAGCAGTACTTC.